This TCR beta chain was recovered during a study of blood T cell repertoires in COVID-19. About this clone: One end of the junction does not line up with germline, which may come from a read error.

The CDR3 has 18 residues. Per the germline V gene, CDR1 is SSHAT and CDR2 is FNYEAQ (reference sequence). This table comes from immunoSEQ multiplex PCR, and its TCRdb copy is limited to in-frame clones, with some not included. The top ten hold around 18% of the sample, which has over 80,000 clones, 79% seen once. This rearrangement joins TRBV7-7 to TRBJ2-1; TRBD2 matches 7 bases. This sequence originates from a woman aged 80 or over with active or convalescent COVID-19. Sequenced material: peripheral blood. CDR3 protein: CASSLLMSPGGSYNEQFF. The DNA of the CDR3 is TGTGCTAGCAGCTTATTGATGTCCCCGGGAGGCTCCTACAATGAGCAGTTCTTC.